Below, one T cell receptor beta chain is given with its context. The clone's antigen remains unknown. Base qualities are not recorded, but no much larger clone differs from it by a single base. The cohort consisted of 600 to 750 healthy bone marrow donors. All cohort members were sampled while nominally healthy, although unrecorded immune exposures were likely present. The donor tested CMV seropositive and was one of the 289 seropositive cohort members. Each donor provided a peripheral blood sample, and peripheral blood mononuclear cells were used for TCR beta sequencing. The Qiagen DNeasy Blood Extraction Kit was used to extract genomic DNA from the blood cell samples. This specimen comes from a study of cytomegalovirus exposure and HLA in healthy donors listed by TCRdb under 2017. At the level of the whole study: An earlier analysis of 550 to 700 of the donors reported about 250 Gb of sequence data and 117 million unique TCR beta sequences from 150 million to 200 million T cells. An early release covering over 500 HLA-typed donors comprised roughly 300 gigabases of sequencing data and around 80 million unique TCR sequences. Of the 300 to 500 genotyped donors, roughly 80% were placed in the genetic ancestry cluster associated with self-reported Caucasian donors. The study aimed to test whether cataloging public T cell receptors could reveal signatures of past pathogen exposure. The T cell repertoires of some 670 subjects were profiled by immunosequencing and related to cytomegalovirus serostatus. A separate validation cohort of approximately 120 different subjects was used in addition to the approximately 670-subject first cohort. To predict cytomegalovirus infection status, the study combined high-throughput TCR immunosequencing, statistical association of individual TCRs with disease status, and machine learning. A later analysis re-analyzed previously published TCR beta repertoires from 666 donors and added high-resolution HLA genotyping to study TCR occurrence patterns. In the later analysis, no new phenotypic data were used to find candidate immune exposures; instead, reliance was placed on TCR beta sequences and their occurrence across donors. An earlier analysis of a few hundred of the donors applied high-throughput TCR beta sequencing to assess whether each TCR beta V gene segment acted as functional or pseudogenic. Alongside the repertoire data, information on donor age, sex, ethnicity and CMV serostatus was compiled. In a later genetic analysis, genome-wide SNP genotypes for about three fifths of the roughly 670 donors were used, and that subset was treated as a discovery cohort. All discovery cohort repertoires had been generated on a single sequencing platform. HLA typing covered class I and class II loci at four-digit resolution. The number of typed donors differed by locus: 629-630 for A, B, C, DRB1 and DQB1; 500 to 550 for DQA1; 600 to 610 for DPA1; and roughly 470 for DPB1. Roughly five DR-DQ haplotypes were handled as single units for association and clustering because linkage in the cohort was strong. Among roughly 400 genotyped donors of the cohort, an average of about 240,000 unique TCR beta nucleotide sequences were sequenced per donor, 15% to 20% of them non-productive.

CDR1 and CDR2 are read off the germline V gene (reference sequence) as LNHDA and SQIVND. Deletion took 3 bases off V and 7 bases off J, with a span of 15 bases between the germline ends. Measured from the cysteine to the phenylalanine, the CDR3 is 14 residues long. Only CDR3 DNA remains: 42 bases, in frame from the first base. Broad study findings and their caveats: Most TCR sequences were observed very rarely across donors, whereas some public TCRs were present in many individuals. Compared with equally common non-associated chains, HLA-associated TCR beta chains in a later analysis were more clonally expanded and had lower generation probabilities. Specific HLA alleles were associated with 15,000 to 20,000 TCR beta sequences at a false discovery rate of 0.05 in a later analysis. A further reported finding was that TCR beta sequences accurately predicted the HLA-A and HLA-B alleles for most subjects in the first cohort. For the cohort, immune exposure information was limited to CMV serostatus. In a later genetic analysis, fewer N-insertions in productive TCRs were reported among donors in an Asian-associated ancestry cluster than the roughly 700-donor mean. Roughly uniform sequencing depth across donors was assumed in presence/absence analyses, although this assumption may not hold. Strong co-occurrence of HLA alleles, especially DR and DQ, made assigning TCR associations to individual alleles difficult. Because counts were too low, about 15 rarely observed V segments, including chromosome 9 orphons, were left out of the earlier analysis of a few hundred of the donors. According to the authors, the approach could potentially be generalized to other disease states and immunological phenotypes. The sequencing pipeline was judged likely to have produced a cluster of highly shared sequence variants as a technical artifact. A later analysis found that TCR association rates varied across HLA loci, with DRB1 alleles showing the most associated TCRs and HLA-C alleles the fewest. In vitro tests confirmed that a few of the cytomegalovirus-associated TCR beta chains recognize cytomegalovirus antigens. Because the 87-base-pair reads could not distinguish some IMGT-functional V segments, including TRBV6-2 and TRBV6-3, those segments were excluded. According to a later analysis, most CMV-associated TCR beta chains appeared to be HLA-restricted, and the HLA associations seemed to be driven largely by CMV exposure. Because some donors lacked HLA typing at each locus, the association tests relied only on the typed subset. Only TCR beta chains were sequenced in this cohort, and the absence of alpha or paired-chain data limited detectable features. The classifier was reported to diagnose cytomegalovirus status with high specificity and sensitivity in both the original cohort and the validation cohort. Linkage disequilibrium might explain the correlated functional status among segregating V segments, but an unknown experimental factor could not be excluded. In an earlier analysis of 450 to 750 of the donors, most TCR beta V segments appeared in productive rearrangements about 90% or about 30% of the time, broadly matching IMGT annotations. Several of the top co-occurrence clusters appeared to be linked to parvovirus B19, influenza, CMV and Epstein-Barr virus, according to a later analysis. A total of 150 or so TCR beta chains were listed by the study as associated with cytomegalovirus. V-gene and J-gene trimming of TCR beta chains was associated with a missense DCLRE1C variant in a later genetic analysis, and the association was replicated in an independent cohort.

The library was obtained by the immunoSEQ multiplex PCR assay. The multiplex PCR relied on a mix of 60 forward primers for TCR Vbeta segments and 13 reverse primers for TCR Jbeta segments. The CDR3 region of rearranged TCR beta genes was amplified from genomic DNA with a multiplex PCR assay. The amplified TCR beta libraries were sequenced on the Illumina HiSeq System as 87-base-pair reads. The study's processing was this. A later analysis counted tens of millions of unique TCR beta chains across the 550 to 700 repertoires, and roughly 9.9 million of these chains were shared by at least two donors. To remove PCR and sequencing errors, raw reads were error-corrected and collapsed into unique sequences using a nearest-neighbor algorithm that merged closely related sequences. Alignment of CDR3 sequences to IMGT reference sequences was used to assign V, D and J gene segments. For a sequence to be retained, at least a six-nucleotide match to both a V gene segment and a J gene segment was required. Rearrangements were classified as productive when the CDR3 lacked stop codons and remained in frame with V and J, and all other rearrangements were classified as non-productive. Following IMGT convention, CDR3 was defined as the stretch from the second conserved V-encoded cysteine to the conserved J-encoded phenylalanine. The earlier analysis of 550 to 650 of the donors excluded any sequence lacking an unambiguous match to a single V gene segment. In an earlier analysis of approximately 590 of the donors, a V segment was called functional when productive rearrangements were above 56.7%, and segregating when the standard deviation between donors exceeded 5%. A statistical classification framework was built for diagnosing cytomegalovirus status from the catalog of TCR beta chain sequences. In a later analysis, TCR nucleotide sequences were compared against IMGT/GENE-DB human TR gene sequences so that V and J genes could be assigned. The TCRdist pipeline was used in a later analysis to assign CDR3 sequences and most-parsimonious VDJ recombination scenarios. In a later analysis, each TCR beta chain was defined by its CDR3 amino acid sequence together with its V-gene family, and reads without a unique V-gene family were excluded. A later analysis removed several hundred highly shared, low-generation-probability nucleotide sequences to deal with suspected cross-contamination and a sequencing artifact. In a later analysis, a clonal expansion index was calculated for each public chain from normalized within-repertoire ranks of inferred template counts. In a later analysis, generation probabilities were computed with a VDJ recombination model fitted to out-of-frame rearrangements, and the resulting probabilities were checked against IGoR. In a later analysis, hypergeometric tests were used to score TCR-TCR, TCR-HLA and TCR-CMV co-occurrence, with a repertoire-size bias correction applied to TCR pairs. To estimate false discovery rates, a later analysis permuted the HLA or CMV assignments 20 times. In a later analysis, co-occurring TCRs were grouped using DBSCAN, and TCRdist sequence similarity was added for clustering within HLA-allele-positive subsets. For co-occurrence clustering, repertoires with fewer than 30,000 or more than 120,000 public chains were excluded, along with four or five repertoires with anomalous nucleotide sharing. TCRdb stores this immuneACCESS table with in-frame sequences only. Part of the clones is absent; in the studies checked, under half of the shortfall reflects unresolved V genes, and no reason is known for the rest. The D gene and trimming were derived from the DNA, and the V and J assignments and clone size from that table. This sample comprises about 160,000 clones, just under 80% of them detected only once. Of the sample, 1% is held by the ten largest clones.

Rearrangement joined TRBV19 to TRBJ1-2, and perhaps TRBD1 as D gene, on 6 matching bases. Material for sequencing was PBMCs. The sequence was obtained from a woman aged 50 to 60 in good health and CMV-seropositive. The CDR3 protein is CASSMGTGPSGYTF. The DNA reads as follows: TGTGCCAGTAGTATGGGTACAGGGCCGTCTGGCTACACCTTC.